Listed below are T cell receptor beta chains from one sample, sequenced in a study of T cells in Graves' hyperthyroidism and ophthalmopathy. TCRdb itself ran the multiplex PCR reads through MiXCR, one entry per CDR3 protein. The top ten clones hold around 30% of a sample with 280,000 or so distinct CDR3 sequences, 25% of them seen once. The specimen was blood. These receptors all come from a man aged 35 to 55 with Graves' hyperthyroidism that later progressed to Graves' ophthalmopathy. The CDR3 runs from the conserved cysteine through the conserved F or W. The D gene is left open where the match is weak. Size tells how often a clone was seen (once, few, many) or the class of an expanded clone, and some rows leave it out.

clone_size	j_call	d_call	cdr3_length	v_call	cdr3_nt	cdr3_aa
many	TRBJ2-5	TRBD2	17	TRBV7-6	TGTGCCAGCAGCTTAGGGGGGTTTAGCGGGAGTTTCGAGACCCAGTACTTC	CASSLGGFSGSFETQYF
many	TRBJ2-1	TRBD2	15	TRBV6-5	TGTGCCAGCAGTTGGACTAGCGGGGATTACAATGAGCAGTTCTTC	CASSWTSGDYNEQFF
many	TRBJ1-2	-	10	TRBV30	TGTGCCTGGCAAAACTATGGCTACACCTTC	CAWQNYGYTF
many	TRBJ1-1	TRBD1	15	TRBV12-5	TGTGCTAGTGGTTCTAGAGACAGGGGGGGAACTGAAGCTTTCTTT	CASGSRDRGGTEAFF
few	TRBJ2-7	TRBD1	16	TRBV6-5	TGTGCCAGCAGTACTCTCGGGACAGGGGTCCCCTACGAGCAGTACTTC	CASSTLGTGVPYEQYF
many	TRBJ2-7	-	12	TRBV4-1	TGCGCCAGCAGCCAATTTCCCAACGAGCAGTACTTC	CASSQFPNEQYF
few	TRBJ2-5	TRBD2	15	TRBV29-1	TGCAGCGTGGTACTAGCGGGAGGCCTCCGAGAGACCCAGTACTTC	CSVVLAGGLRETQYF
many	TRBJ2-2	-	16	TRBV15	TGTGCCACCAGCAGAGACAACACTGCCTCTCAGGGAAGCCTGTTTTTT	CATSRDNTASQGSLFF
many	TRBJ1-1	-	13	TRBV29-1	TGCAGCGCCGCACCTCGGGGGGCCACTGAAGCTTTCTTT	CSAAPRGATEAFF
many	TRBJ2-7	-	14	TRBV12-3/TRBV12-4	TGTGCCAGCAGTACCGGGACCCTTGCCTACGAGCAGTACTTC	CASSTGTLAYEQYF
many	TRBJ2-2	-	15	TRBV6-5	TGTGCCAGCAGTTACACGACCATGAACACCGGGGAGCTGTTTTTT	CASSYTTMNTGELFF
many	TRBJ2-7	TRBD2	17	TRBV6-5	TGTGCCAGCAGGAGAGGTCTAGCGGAGAACCCCCCCTACGAGCAGTACTTC	CASRRGLAENPPYEQYF
many	TRBJ2-5	-	14	TRBV27	TGTGCCAGCGGACGTTGGGGGCAGGTAGAGACCCAGTACTTC	CASGRWGQVETQYF
few	TRBJ2-1	TRBD2	16	TRBV24-1	TGTGCCACCAGTGATTTGGAACTAGCGGCCTACAATGAGCAGTTCTTC	CATSDLELAAYNEQFF
many	TRBJ1-5	TRBD1	15	TRBV28	TGTGCCAGCAGTCAACCCGGACAGGGGAATCAGCCCCAGCATTTT	CASSQPGQGNQPQHF
-	TRBJ1-1	-	16	TRBV29-1	TGCAGCGTTGAAGGACATAATCCTGGGATAGTCACTGAAGCTTTCTTT	CSVEGHNPGIVTEAFF
few	TRBJ1-1	-	14	TRBV25-1	TGTGCCAGCAGTGAGGCAGGAATGAACACTGAAGCTTTCTTT	CASSEAGMNTEAFF
many	TRBJ2-5	-	18	TRBV25-1	TGTGCCAGCAGTGAATGGGTCGAGGCGGGGCGGTACCAAGAGACCCAGTACTTC	CASSEWVEAGRYQETQYF
many	TRBJ2-2	-	14	TRBV27	TGTGCCAGCTCACCTTATCCTAGTGCCGGGGAGCTGTTTTTT	CASSPYPSAGELFF
-	TRBJ2-5	-	15	TRBV6-1	TGTGCCAGCAGTCTGGAACAGACCTTCCAAGAGACCCAGTACTTC	CASSLEQTFQETQYF
many	TRBJ1-1	TRBD1	13	TRBV18	TGTGCCAGCTCATCGGGACAGGGTTCGAGGGCTTTCTTT	CASSSGQGSRAFF
many	TRBJ2-4	TRBD2	16	TRBV20-1	TGCAGTGCTAGAGATCCGGCTAGCGGAGCCAAAAACATTCAGTACTTC	CSARDPASGAKNIQYF
-	TRBJ2-5	-	15	TRBV28	TGTGCCAGCAGTCCCCCTCTGGGAAGTCGGGAGACCCAGTACTTC	CASSPPLGSRETQYF
many	TRBJ2-7	-	13	TRBV5-1	TGCGCCAGCAGCGGGGGACTCTCCTACGAGCAGTACTTC	CASSGGLSYEQYF
-	TRBJ2-7	-	11	TRBV12-3/TRBV12-4	TGTGCCAGCAGTTTGGCCGTGGAGCAGTACTTC	CASSLAVEQYF
many	TRBJ2-5	-	13	TRBV20-1	TGCAGTGTTAGAGATAATAATCAAGAGACCCAGTACTTC	CSVRDNNQETQYF
many	TRBJ2-7	-	14	TRBV20-1	TGCAGTGCCATAAAGTCCGGCGGGTCCTACGAGCAGTACTTC	CSAIKSGGSYEQYF
many	TRBJ2-5	TRBD2	15	TRBV2	TGTGCCAGCAGTGAGGGGAGGGGAGGACAAGAGACCCAGTACTTC	CASSEGRGGQETQYF
once	TRBJ1-1	-	12	TRBV28	TGTGCCACCCAGGGGCCGAACACTGAAGCTTTCTTT	CATQGPNTEAFF
-	TRBJ2-3	TRBD1	15	TRBV10-3	TGTGCCATCAGTGAGTCGGACAGGGGCACAGATACGCAGTATTTT	CAISESDRGTDTQYF
-	TRBJ2-7	-	14	TRBV5-1	TGCGCCAGCAGCTTGGGACCGCCGACCTACGAGCAGTACTTC	CASSLGPPTYEQYF
many	TRBJ1-6	-	12	TRBV28	TGTGCCAGCAGCCCCTTTGTCTTCACCCTCCACTTT	CASSPFVFTLHF
many	TRBJ2-7	-	12	TRBV28	TGTGCCAGCCTACAGGGCGGCTACGAGCAGTACTTC	CASLQGGYEQYF
-	TRBJ2-5	-	13	TRBV20-1	TGCAGTGCTCCTGACACTTTCCAAGAGACCCAGTACTTC	CSAPDTFQETQYF
many	TRBJ2-7	-	14	TRBV29-1	TGCAGCGCCATACCAGGGACATCTTCCTACGAGCAGTACTTC	CSAIPGTSSYEQYF
many	TRBJ1-1	-	13	TRBV2	TGTGCCAGCCTACGGGAGTTGCGAACTGAAGCTTTCTTT	CASLRELRTEAFF
many	TRBJ1-1	-	13	TRBV4-1	TGCGCCAGCAGCCAAGAAGCAGGGAGGGAAGCTTTCTTT	CASSQEAGREAFF
many	TRBJ1-2	-	13	TRBV5-1	TGCGCCAGCAGCTTGGGAGGTACAGATGGCTACACCTTC	CASSLGGTDGYTF
-	TRBJ2-7	-	11	TRBV6-2/TRBV6-3	TGTGCCAGCAGCCAGACTAGTCTTCAGTACTTC	CASSQTSLQYF
many	TRBJ2-3	-	14	TRBV29-1	TGCAGCGTTGATTCTGGAGTACGGTCAGATACGCAGTATTTT	CSVDSGVRSDTQYF
many	TRBJ1-1	TRBD1	14	TRBV28	TGTGCCAGCAGTTTGGGGACAGGGATGTCTGAAGCTTTCTTT	CASSLGTGMSEAFF
many	TRBJ1-1	-	13	TRBV14	TGTGCCAGCAGCCGGGTCAGGCTTGCTGAAGCTTTCTTT	CASSRVRLAEAFF
many	TRBJ1-1	-	14	TRBV4-1	TGCGCCAGCAGCACCAGACAGGCTTCGGCTGAAGCTTTCTTT	CASSTRQASAEAFF
-	TRBJ2-7	TRBD1	14	TRBV28	TGTGCCAGCAGTCTACGGGACAGGGGGTTCGAGCAGTACTTC	CASSLRDRGFEQYF
many	TRBJ2-5	-	10	TRBV27	TGTGCCAGCAGCCAAGAGACCCAGTACTTC	CASSQETQYF
-	TRBJ1-2	-	14	TRBV10-3	TGTGCCATCGGCTCTGCCCAGCGTAACTATGGCTACACCTTC	CAIGSAQRNYGYTF
many	TRBJ1-1	TRBD1	15	TRBV7-2	TGTGCCAGCAGGGATGCCGGGACAGGGAACACTGAAGCTTTCTTT	CASRDAGTGNTEAFF
many	TRBJ2-7	TRBD1	16	TRBV28	TGTGCCAGCAGCCCTACTCTGGACAGGGGCAACAACGAGCAGTACTTC	CASSPTLDRGNNEQYF